The 5 T cell receptor beta chains given below trace back to one sample, sequenced in a study of cytomegalovirus exposure and HLA in healthy donors. PCR used 60 Vbeta primers and 13 Jbeta primers. Generated by immunoSEQ multiplex PCR, the TCRdb table keeps only in-frame clones and is missing some. This table holds under 200,000 clones, less than 85% found once. Sequenced sample: PBMCs. The receptors here all came from a male donor in good health and CMV-seronegative.

The CDR3 protein is CASSQRGRARDTQYF. As DNA, the CDR3 is TGTGCCAGCAGCCAAAGGGGGAGAGCGAGAGATACGCAGTATTTT. J is TRBJ2-3 and V is TRBV6-5, with D maybe TRBD1 (6 bases). The length of the CDR3 is 15 residues. V was pared by 6 bases and J by 5 bases, with 18 bases between. Germline CDR1 reads MNHEY; CDR2 reads SVGAGI.

A word on this clone: One end of the junction is discordant with germline, which a read error may explain. The chain combines TRBV7-9 with TRBJ2-4; 9 bases align to TRBD2. The CDR3 covers 16 residues. From germline, CDR1 is SEHNR and CDR2 FQNEAQ (reference sequence). CDR3 in amino acids: CSSSGRSEVAKNIQYF. CDR3 sequence (DNA): TGTTCCAGCAGCGGGAGGTCCGAGGTAGCCAAAAACATTCAGTACTTC.

The genes are TRBV12-1 and TRBJ2-5; the table calls TRBD2, which could not be checked here. TRBV12-1 is reported as a pseudogene. The CDR3 totals 19 residues. DNA of the CDR3: TGTGCCAGCAGCTTTCCCTCCGCTAGCGGGGGCCCCAATAAAGAGACCCAGTACTTC. Amino acid sequence: CASSFPSASGGPNKETQYF.

J is TRBJ1-2 and V is TRBV7-3; possibly TRBD1 for D (5 bases). V was cut by 8 bases and J by 8 bases, with 18 bases left in between. From germline, CDR1 is SGHTA and CDR2 FQGTGA. The CDR3 has 13 residues. CDR3 nucleotides: TGTGCCAGCGGCCCGGGGGGTCTTGGGGGCTACACCTTC. It translates to CASGPGGLGGYTF.

The chain uses TRBV6-4 and TRBJ2-3; D is unresolved. CDR1 is MRHNA, CDR2 SNTAGT, per germline. The V gene lost 2 bases and the J gene lost 0 bases, with 3 bases spanning the gap. The CDR3 covers 13 residues. CDR3 nucleotides: TGTGCCAGCAGTGACGCGAGCACAGATACGCAGTATTTT. Translating it yields CASSDASTDTQYF.